One sample yielded the 6 T cell receptor beta chains listed below, sequenced in a study of T cells in Graves' hyperthyroidism and ophthalmopathy (dated by TCRdb to between 2018 and 2020). The method was multiplex PCR. The instrument given in TCRdb is Illumina HiSeq 2000. The TCR beta CDR3 regions were amplified from RNA transcripts. The first round of RT-PCR for the TCR CDR3 was performed with the HTBI primer set and the Qiagen OneStep RT-PCR kit. TCRdb ran its own pipeline on the public reads, namely fastp trimming at Q25 and MiXCR clone calling, and kept in-frame beta chains. When rows share a CDR3 protein, they turn into one entry using the most common DNA and genes. Recorded for this sample are about 380,000 distinct CDR3 sequences; about 15% of them occurred a single time. About 18% of the sample belongs to the ten largest clones. Specimen: blood. Every receptor here comes from a woman aged 25 to 39 with Graves' ophthalmopathy.

This clonotype was counted at least ten times. The DNA for the CDR3 is TGTGCCAGCAGCTTAGAACTGGGGTGGAATACTCACTCCTACGAGCAGTACTTC. This gives the protein CASSLELGWNTHSYEQYF. This chain joins TRBV7-9 and TRBJ2-7; D unclear. Germline-derived CDR1 and CDR2 are SEHNR and FQNEAQ (reference sequence). The CDR3 is made up of 18 amino acids. The V end lost 1 base, the J end lost 0 bases, and 19 bases lay between the germline ends.

This clonotype was counted many times. The chain carries TRBV27 and TRBJ2-7; D is unresolved. The CDR3 has 15 amino acids. The V end was cut by 5 bases, the J end by 2 bases, with 16 bases between. The germline gives CDR1 MNHEY, CDR2 SMNVEV (reference sequence). This chain's CDR3 is CASSPFPGMPYEQYF. CDR3 coding DNA: TGTGCCAGCAGTCCGTTCCCAGGAATGCCCTACGAGCAGTACTTC.

This clonotype occurred many times. The chain links TRBV28 to TRBJ2-7; no reliable D call. The germline gives CDR1 MDHEN, CDR2 SYDVKM. Trimming removed 3 bases at V and 0 bases at J, with 6 bases between. This CDR3 is built from 13 residues. The CDR3 region is CASSFDTSYEQYF. The CDR3 DNA follows: TGTGCCAGCAGTTTTGACACCTCCTACGAGCAGTACTTC. The entire variable domain, with the rest obtained from reference TRBV28 and TRBJ2-7, is as follows: DVKVTQSSRYLVKRTGEKVFLECVQDMDHENMFWYRQDPGLGLRLIYFSYDVKMKEKGDIPEGYSVSREKKERFSLILESASTNQTSMYLCASSFDTSYEQYFGPGTRLTVT.

This clonotype has ten or more counts. The chain uses TRBV3-1 and TRBJ2-1; D unclear. Germline CDR1 LGHDT, CDR2 YNNKEL (reference sequence). This CDR3 has 14 residues. V was cut by 2 bases and J by 4 bases, with 9 bases left in between. The DNA for the CDR3 is TGTGCCAGCAGCCAAAACTTGGGTTACAATGAGCAGTTCTTC. Translated: CASSQNLGYNEQFF.

Ten or more counts support this clonotype. The V gene is TRBV12-3 or TRBV12-4, the J gene TRBJ1-6, with TRBD1 matching over 10 bases. This CDR3 is 15 amino acids long. Losses at the gene ends were 5 bases for V and 7 bases for J; bases not matched to a gene: 5. The CDR3 region is CASSTRTGGNSPLHF. DNA for the CDR3: TGTGCCAGCAGTACGCGGACAGGGGGAAATTCACCCCTCCACTTT.

V and J are TRBV3-1 and TRBJ2-3; D not certain. V dropped 2 bases and J dropped 0 bases, with 15 bases sitting between them. This CDR3 is built from 17 residues. Germline CDR1 LGHDT, CDR2 YNNKEL (reference sequence). Here the CDR3 DNA reads TGTGCCAGCAGCCAAAATACCGGCGGTTATAGCACAGATACGCAGTATTTT. Encoded protein: CASSQNTGGYSTDTQYF.